The 4 T cell receptor beta chains reported below all come from one sample, sequenced in a study of cytomegalovirus exposure and HLA in healthy donors. Vbeta (60) and Jbeta (13) primers were used in the PCR. This table comes from immunoSEQ multiplex PCR, and its TCRdb copy is limited to in-frame clones, with some not included. The sample holds 150,000 or so clones. The source material was PBMCs. All receptors come from a woman aged 45-59 years in good health and CMV-seronegative.

The chain is built from TRBV6-6 and TRBJ2-4, with TRBD2 matching over 10 bases. This CDR3 comprises 14 residues. Germline CDR1 is MNHNY and CDR2 is SVGAGI (reference sequence). The V and J ends lost 6 bases and 8 bases, in that order; junction bases with no gene match: 7. This chain's CDR3 is CASRGTSDKYIQYF. The CDR3 nucleotides read TGTGCCAGCAGGGGGACTAGCGATAAGTACATTCAGTACTTC.

The chain joins TRBV27 to TRBJ2-3, with D possibly TRBD2 on 6 matching bases. Germline V gene lookup returns CDR1 MNHEY and CDR2 SMNVEV (reference sequence). The CDR3 sequence is 15 residues long. V gave up 6 bases and J gave up 4 bases, with 17 bases separating them. In DNA, the CDR3 is TGTGCCAGCAGCAGATCGGGACTTGGTGCAGATACGCAGTATTTT. Its protein product is CASSRSGLGADTQYF.

The chain employs TRBV4-1 and TRBJ2-3; a possible D gene is TRBD2 (8 bases). The V end was cut by 6 bases, the J end by 1 base, with 17 bases between. The CDR3 totals 16 residues. CDR1 and CDR2 from the germline V gene are MGHRA and YSYEKL. CDR3 sequence: CASSSLAGTGTDTQYF. In DNA form, the CDR3 reads TGCGCCAGCAGTTCTTTAGCGGGGACAGGCACAGATACGCAGTATTTT.

This chain connects TRBV5-6 to TRBJ2-2, with D perhaps matching TRBD1 (6 bases). The germline V and J ends were trimmed by 0 bases and 7 bases, with 19 bases remaining between them. CDR3 size: 17 residues. Germline CDR1 and CDR2: SGHDT and YYEEEE. The CDR3, as DNA: TGTGCCAGCAGCTTGGATTGGGGGCGGAACGGAAACGGGGAGCTGTTTTTT. It specifies CASSLDWGRNGNGELFF.